One and the same sample provided the 2 T cell receptor beta chains below, sequenced in a study of blood T cell repertoires in COVID-19. Repertoires were generated with immunoSEQ multiplex PCR, while TCRdb's copy carries only in-frame clones and drops some. Altogether roughly 380,000 clones are present, 88% being singletons, with the ten largest covering approximately 0.97%. The sample was PBMCs or T cells enriched from blood (not recorded which). These receptors were obtained from a woman in her twenties or thirties who had been exposed to COVID-19.

This rearrangement joins TRBV7-8 to TRBJ2-6; perhaps TRBD2 as D (6 bases). This CDR3 comprises 19 residues. Germline values: CDR1 SGHVS, CDR2 FQNEAQ. V was trimmed by 3 bases and J by 0 bases, leaving 18 bases between them. The CDR3 nucleotides read TGTGCCAGCAGCTTCAGGGCCGCGGGGTCTGCCTCTGGGGCCAACGTCCTGACTTTC. This translates into CASSFRAAGSASGANVLTF.

The gene calls are TRBV15 and TRBJ1-4; 8 bases align to TRBD1. The length of the CDR3 is 19 residues. Germline-derived CDR1 and CDR2 are LNHNV and YYDKDF (reference sequence). Trimming at V came to 0 bases and at J to 4 bases, leaving 13 bases not matched to a gene. CDR3 in amino acids: CATSRDVWQGALSNEKLFF. In DNA, the CDR3 is TGTGCCACCAGCAGAGATGTGTGGCAGGGGGCCTTAAGTAATGAAAAACTGTTTTTT.